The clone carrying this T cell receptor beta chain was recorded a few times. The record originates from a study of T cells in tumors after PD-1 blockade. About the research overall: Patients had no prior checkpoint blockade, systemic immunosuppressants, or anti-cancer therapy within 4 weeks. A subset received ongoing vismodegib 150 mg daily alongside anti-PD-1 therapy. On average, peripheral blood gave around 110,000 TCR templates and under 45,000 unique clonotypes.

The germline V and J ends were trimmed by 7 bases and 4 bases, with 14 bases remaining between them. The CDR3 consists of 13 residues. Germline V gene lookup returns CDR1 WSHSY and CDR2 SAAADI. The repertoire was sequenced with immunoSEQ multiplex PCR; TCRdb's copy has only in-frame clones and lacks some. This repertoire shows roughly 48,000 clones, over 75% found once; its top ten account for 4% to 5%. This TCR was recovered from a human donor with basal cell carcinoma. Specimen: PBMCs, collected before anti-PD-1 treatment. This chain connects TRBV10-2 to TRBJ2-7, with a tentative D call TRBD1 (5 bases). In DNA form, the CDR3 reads TGCGCCAGCACCCCGACAGTTTCGTACGAGCAGTACTTC. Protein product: CASTPTVSYEQYF.